The 12 T cell receptor beta chains in this list originate from one sample, sequenced in a study of blood T cell repertoires in COVID-19. Sequencing was performed with immunoSEQ multiplex PCR; in TCRdb, only in-frame clones are kept and a portion is missing. Seen here are around 300,000 clones, 86% observed once, and the top ten hold approximately 2.6%. Material: PBMCs or T cells enriched from blood (not recorded which). These receptors were obtained from a woman aged 18-29 years who had recovered from COVID-19.

V is TRBV27 and J is TRBJ2-7; possible D gene TRBD2, 5 bases. Germline CDR1 MNHEY, CDR2 SMNVEV (reference sequence). The CDR3 runs to 14 residues. The ends were cut back, 6 bases at V and 3 bases at J, with 15 bases in the middle. DNA for the CDR3: TGTGCCAGCAGGTTGGGCGGGTTCAACTACGAGCAGTACTTC. It yields the protein CASRLGGFNYEQYF.

The chain couples TRBV7-9 to TRBJ2-1; D unresolved. The CDR3 length is 15 residues. The ends were cut back, 5 bases at V and 5 bases at J, with 16 bases in the middle. Germline V gene lookup returns CDR1 SEHNR and CDR2 FQNEAQ (reference sequence). The CDR3 DNA sequence: TGTGCCAGCAGCCCCACGTCCCAGGCTAACAATGAGCAGTTCTTC. Its protein product is CASSPTSQANNEQFF. Using reference TRBV7-9 and TRBJ2-1 for the parts outside the CDR3, the full variable domain is DTGVSQNPRHKITKRGQNVTFRCDPISEHNRLYWYRQTLGQGPEFLTYFQNEAQLEKSRLLSDRFSAERPKGSFSTLEIQRTEQGDSAMYLCASSPTSQANNEQFFGPGTRLTVL.

The chain recombines TRBV25-1 with TRBJ2-4; D is undetermined. Trimming shortened V by 2 bases and J by 0 bases, and 14 bases separated the two germline ends. Germline V gene sequence: CDR1 MGHDK, CDR2 SYGVNS. The CDR3 is 17 residues long. The CDR3 nucleotides are TGTGCCAGCAGTGAACCCGGGTCATTACTAGCCAAAAACATTCAGTACTTC. Translated, it gives CASSEPGSLLAKNIQYF.

The genes are TRBV3-1 (or the pseudogene TRBV3-2) and TRBJ2-1; possibly TRBD2 for D (6 bases). CDR3 length: 16 residues. Germline lookup yields CDR1 LGHDT and CDR2 YNNKEL (reference sequence). The V gene lost 3 bases and the J gene lost 5 bases, with 17 bases spanning the gap. The CDR3 region has the DNA TGTGCCAGCAGCCAGTACGGGCTAGCGTCCCACAATGAGCAGTTCTTC. Residues: CASSQYGLASHNEQFF.

This sequence joins TRBV4-1 and TRBJ2-3; 7 positions agree with TRBD2. CDR1 and CDR2 from the germline V gene are MGHRA and YSYEKL. V was clipped by 0 bases and J by 4 bases; unmatched bases: 10. This CDR3 spans 17 amino acids. The CDR3 region is CASSQDGTSGGADTQYF. CDR3 DNA: TGCGCCAGCAGCCAAGACGGCACTAGTGGGGGGGCAGATACGCAGTATTTT.

The chain combines TRBV3-1 (or the pseudogene TRBV3-2) with TRBJ2-3, with D hard to call. V shed 0 bases and J shed 3 bases, with 7 bases lying between them. The CDR3 is made up of 14 amino acids. CDR1 and CDR2 (germline): LGHDT, YNNKEL (reference sequence). The CDR3 DNA sequence: TGTGCCAGCAGCCAAGAAGAGGAGACAGATACGCAGTATTTT. Translating gives CASSQEEETDTQYF.

CDR3 loop: CASTPPGRAGSGTGELFF. CDR3 sequence (DNA): TGTGCCAGTACCCCCCCTGGTCGAGCGGGGTCGGGCACCGGGGAGCTGTTTTTT. This chain connects TRBV19 to TRBJ2-2; 7 nucleotides line up with TRBD2. J gave up 4 bases and V 7 bases, and 18 bases lay outside the gene matches. Germline V lookup: CDR1 LNHDA, CDR2 SQIVND (reference sequence). The CDR3 covers 18 residues.

The chain joins TRBV5-1 to TRBJ2-3, with TRBD2 matching over 9 bases. The ends lost 0 bases at V and 2 bases at J; junction bases unmatched: 7. Germline V gives CDR1 SGHRS, CDR2 YFSETQ. The CDR3 extends over 17 amino acids. DNA of the CDR3: TGCGCCAGCAGCTTGGAACTAGCGGGTACCTTCACAGATACGCAGTATTTT. Amino acid sequence: CASSLELAGTFTDTQYF. The full variable domain, with the rest looked up from reference TRBV5-1 and TRBJ2-3, is KAGVTQTPRYLIKTRGQQVTLSCSPISGHRSVSWYQQTPGQGLQFLFEYFSETQRNKGNFPGRFSGRQFSNSRSEMNVSTLELGDSALYLCASSLELAGTFTDTQYFGPGTRLTVL.

The chain is built from TRBV18 and TRBJ1-1; TRBD1 agrees at 11 bases. The germline CDR1 and CDR2 sequences are KGHSH and LQKENI. Trimming at V came to 2 bases and at J to 1 base, leaving 9 bases not matched to a gene. CDR3 size: 18 residues. In DNA, the CDR3 is TGTGCCAGCTCACCAAGGGAGCGGACAGGGGGCCGGAACACTGAAGCTTTCTTT. It is translated as CASSPRERTGGRNTEAFF.

This clone was seen a single time. The gene calls are TRBV7-2 and TRBJ1-2; 8 bases align to TRBD1. V dropped 5 bases and J dropped 1; count of bases not matched to a gene: 6. The CDR3 spans 15 residues. Germline V gives CDR1 SGHTA, CDR2 FQGNSA. CDR3 bases: TGTGCCAGCAGCCGTTGGGGACAGGATAACTATGGCTACACCTTC. It is translated as CASSRWGQDNYGYTF.

This chain connects TRBV5-1 to TRBJ2-7; D possibly corresponds to TRBD2 (5 bases). V was shortened by 2 bases and J by 5 bases, with 20 bases between the two germline ends. This CDR3 region has 16 residues. Germline V gives CDR1 SGHRS, CDR2 YFSETQ. The CDR3 DNA is TGCGCCAGCAGCTTCTTTAGGACCACCATCGGGGACGAGCAGTACTTC. Amino acids: CASSFFRTTIGDEQYF.

The chain recombines TRBV7-2 with TRBJ1-5; possibly TRBD1 for D (5 bases). Germline assignment: CDR1 SGHTA and CDR2 FQGNSA. This CDR3 is 17 amino acids long. Between the trimmed V and J ends, which lost 2 bases and 0 bases, there was a span of 14 bases. The chain's CDR3 is CASSLWQGPLSNQPQHF. The DNA for the CDR3 is TGTGCCAGCAGCTTATGGCAGGGCCCCCTTAGCAATCAGCCCCAGCATTTT.